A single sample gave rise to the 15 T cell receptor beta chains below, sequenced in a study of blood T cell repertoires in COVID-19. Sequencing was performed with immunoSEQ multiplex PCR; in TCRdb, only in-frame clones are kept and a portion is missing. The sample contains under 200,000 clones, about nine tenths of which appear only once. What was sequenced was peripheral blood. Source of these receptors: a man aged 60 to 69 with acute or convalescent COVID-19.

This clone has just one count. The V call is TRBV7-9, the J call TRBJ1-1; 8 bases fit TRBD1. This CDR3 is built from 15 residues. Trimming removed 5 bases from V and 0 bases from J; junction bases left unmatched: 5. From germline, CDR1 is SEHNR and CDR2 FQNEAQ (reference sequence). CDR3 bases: TGTGCCAGCAGCCACTGGACAGGGATGAACACTGAAGCTTTCTTT. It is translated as CASSHWTGMNTEAFF. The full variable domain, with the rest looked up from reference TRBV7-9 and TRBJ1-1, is DTGVSQNPRHKITKRGQNVTFRCDPISEHNRLYWYRQTLGQGPEFLTYFQNEAQLEKSRLLSDRFSAERPKGSFSTLEIQRTEQGDSAMYLCASSHWTGMNTEAFFGQGTRLTVV.

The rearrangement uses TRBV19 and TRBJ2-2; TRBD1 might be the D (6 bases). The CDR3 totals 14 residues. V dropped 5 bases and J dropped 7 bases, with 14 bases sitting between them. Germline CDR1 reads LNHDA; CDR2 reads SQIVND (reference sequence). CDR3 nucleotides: TGTGCCAGTAGTCGGGCAGGGGCAGTCGGGGAGCTGTTTTTT. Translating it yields CASSRAGAVGELFF.

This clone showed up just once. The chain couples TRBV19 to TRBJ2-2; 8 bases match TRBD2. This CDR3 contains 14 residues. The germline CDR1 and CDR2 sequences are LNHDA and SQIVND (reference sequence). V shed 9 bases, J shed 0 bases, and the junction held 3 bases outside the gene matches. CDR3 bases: TGTGCCAGCCGGGGACTAGCGAACACCGGGGAGCTGTTTTTT. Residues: CASRGLANTGELFF.

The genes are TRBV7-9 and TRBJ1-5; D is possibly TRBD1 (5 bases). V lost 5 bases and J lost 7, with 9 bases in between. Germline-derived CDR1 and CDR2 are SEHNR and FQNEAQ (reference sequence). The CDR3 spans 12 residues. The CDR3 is CASSRGNQPQHF. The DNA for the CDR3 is TGTGCCAGCAGCCGGGGGAACCAGCCCCAGCATTTT.

The CDR3: CASSLRVDEQFF. CDR3 nucleotide sequence: TGTGCCAGCAGCCTGAGAGTTGATGAGCAGTTCTTC. The V call is TRBV3-1 (or the pseudogene TRBV3-2), the J call TRBJ2-1; D is unclear. Trimming stripped 4 bases from V and 8 bases from J, with 9 bases between. The CDR3 contains 12 residues. Germline assignment: CDR1 LGHDT and CDR2 YNNKEL (reference sequence).

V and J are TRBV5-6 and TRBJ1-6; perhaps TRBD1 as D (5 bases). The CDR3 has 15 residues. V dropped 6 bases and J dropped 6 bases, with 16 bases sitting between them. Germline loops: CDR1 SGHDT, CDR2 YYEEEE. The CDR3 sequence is CASTRWAGLNSPLHF. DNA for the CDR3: TGTGCCAGCACCAGATGGGCAGGGCTTAATTCACCCCTCCACTTT.

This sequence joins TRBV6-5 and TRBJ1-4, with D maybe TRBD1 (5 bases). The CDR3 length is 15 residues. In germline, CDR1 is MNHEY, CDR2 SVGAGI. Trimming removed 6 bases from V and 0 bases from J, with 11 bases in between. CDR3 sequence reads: CASRKYRSTNEKLFF. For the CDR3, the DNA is TGTGCCAGCAGGAAATACAGGTCAACTAATGAAAAACTGTTTTTT.

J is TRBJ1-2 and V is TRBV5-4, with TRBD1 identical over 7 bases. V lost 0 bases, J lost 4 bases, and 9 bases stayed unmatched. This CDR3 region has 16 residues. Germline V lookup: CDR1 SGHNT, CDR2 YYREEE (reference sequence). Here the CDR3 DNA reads TGTGCCAGCAGCTTGGGGGCGGGACAGCAACTCTATGGCTACACCTTC. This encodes CASSLGAGQQLYGYTF.

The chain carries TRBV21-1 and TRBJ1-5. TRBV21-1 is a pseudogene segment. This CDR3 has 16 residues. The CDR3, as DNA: TGTGCCAGCAGCAAAAGGGCTTCGCGGGGCAATCAGCCCCAGCATTTT. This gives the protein CASSKRASRGNQPQHF.

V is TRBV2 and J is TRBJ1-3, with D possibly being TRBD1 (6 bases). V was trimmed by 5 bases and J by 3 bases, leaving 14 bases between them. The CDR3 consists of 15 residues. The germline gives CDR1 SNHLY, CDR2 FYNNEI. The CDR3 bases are TGTGCCAGCAGTACCGGGACACTAGATGGAAACACCATATATTTT. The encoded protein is CASSTGTLDGNTIYF.

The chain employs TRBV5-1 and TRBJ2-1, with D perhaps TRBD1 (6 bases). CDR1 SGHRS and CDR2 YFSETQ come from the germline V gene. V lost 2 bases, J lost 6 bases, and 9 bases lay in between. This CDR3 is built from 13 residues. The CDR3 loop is CASSLTGRNEQFF. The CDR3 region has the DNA TGCGCCAGCAGCTTAACAGGGCGCAATGAGCAGTTCTTC.

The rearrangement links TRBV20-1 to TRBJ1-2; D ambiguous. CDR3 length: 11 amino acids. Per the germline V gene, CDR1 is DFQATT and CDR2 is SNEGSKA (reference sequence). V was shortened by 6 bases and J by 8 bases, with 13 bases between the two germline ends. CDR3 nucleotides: TGCAGTGCCCCGGGTCTTTGGGGCTACACCTTC. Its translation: CSAPGLWGYTF.

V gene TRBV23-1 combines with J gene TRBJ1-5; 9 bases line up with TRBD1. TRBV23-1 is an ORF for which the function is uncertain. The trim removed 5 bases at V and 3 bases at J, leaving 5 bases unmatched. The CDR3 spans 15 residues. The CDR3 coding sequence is TGCGCCAGCAGTAGCCGACAGGGGGTCAATCAGCCCCAGCATTTT. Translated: CASSSRQGVNQPQHF.

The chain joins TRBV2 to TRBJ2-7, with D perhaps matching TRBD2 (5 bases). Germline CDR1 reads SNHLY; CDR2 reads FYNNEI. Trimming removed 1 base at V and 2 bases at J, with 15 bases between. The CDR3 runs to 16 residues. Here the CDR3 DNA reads TGTGCCAGCAGTGAAGAGGTCCGGGGATGGGCCTACGAGCAGTACGTC. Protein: CASSEEVRGWAYEQYV.

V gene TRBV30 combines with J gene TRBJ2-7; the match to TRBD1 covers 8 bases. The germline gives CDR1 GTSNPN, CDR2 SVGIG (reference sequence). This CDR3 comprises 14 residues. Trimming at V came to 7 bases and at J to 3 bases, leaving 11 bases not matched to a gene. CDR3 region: CALYKQGGNYEQYF. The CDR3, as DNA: TGTGCCTTGTACAAACAGGGGGGAAACTACGAGCAGTACTTC.